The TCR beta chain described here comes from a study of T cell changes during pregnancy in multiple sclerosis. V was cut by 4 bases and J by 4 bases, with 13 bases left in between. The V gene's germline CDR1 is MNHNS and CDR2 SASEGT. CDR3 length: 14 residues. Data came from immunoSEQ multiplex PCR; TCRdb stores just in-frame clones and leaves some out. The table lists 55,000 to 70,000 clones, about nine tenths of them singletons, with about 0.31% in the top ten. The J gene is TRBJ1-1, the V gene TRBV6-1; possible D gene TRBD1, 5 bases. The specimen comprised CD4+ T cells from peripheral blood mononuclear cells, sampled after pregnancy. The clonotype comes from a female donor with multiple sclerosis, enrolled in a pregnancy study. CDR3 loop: CASSVGMGGTEAFF. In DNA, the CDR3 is TGTGCCAGCAGTGTGGGGATGGGGGGCACTGAAGCTTTCTTT.